This T cell receptor beta chain was retrieved from a study of siplizumab effects on memory and regulatory T cells. Findings and limits, study-wide: Proliferating Tregs in siplizumab cultures were never verified as suppressive. Assignment of a naive or memory phenotype failed for roughly 80-97% of the proliferating CD4+ or CD8+ clones. A small minority of alloreactive clones were mapped to unstimulated subsets. There appeared to be greater diversity in naive T cells than in memory cells, and naive T cells seemed major contributors to the alloresponse.

Data came from immunoSEQ multiplex PCR; TCRdb stores just in-frame clones and leaves some out. Among some 100,000 clones listed, 93% were seen once. As for this clone: Its specificity is unknown.

Germline V CDR1 and CDR2: SGHDT, YYEEEE. The CDR3 consists of 15 residues. Between the trimmed V and J ends, which lost 3 bases and 5 bases, there was a span of 15 bases. This clonotype originated in a human donor in good health. Sequenced material: CD8+ T cells sorted from blood. The rearrangement uses TRBV5-6 and TRBJ1-5, with D possibly TRBD1 on 5 matching bases. The CDR3 reads CASSYTGAPYQPQHF. In DNA, the CDR3 is TGTGCCAGCAGCTACACCGGGGCCCCCTATCAGCCCCAGCATTTT.